The 20 T cell receptor beta chains reported below all come from one sample, sequenced in a study of blood T cell repertoires in COVID-19. Assay used: immunoSEQ multiplex PCR; TCRdb lists only in-frame clones, some missing. The data show some 200,000 clones, roughly nine tenths seen once. The sequenced sample was peripheral blood. Every receptor here comes from a man in his 60s with active or convalescent COVID-19.

The chain joins TRBV9 to TRBJ2-5; 7 nucleotides match TRBD2. This CDR3 region has 16 residues. Germline assignment: CDR1 SGDLS and CDR2 YYNGEE. V was pared by 1 base and J by 3 bases, with 9 bases of the junction left unmatched. The CDR3 loop is CASSVSAGVSKETQYF. DNA for the CDR3: TGTGCCAGCAGCGTATCGGCGGGGGTTTCAAAAGAGACCCAGTACTTC. Looking up the rest from reference TRBV9 and TRBJ2-5 gives the full variable domain: DSGVTQTPKHLITATGQRVTLRCSPRSGDLSVYWYQQSLDQGLQFLIQYYNGEERAKGNILERFSAQQFPDLHSELNLSSLELGDSALYFCASSVSAGVSKETQYFGPGTRLLVL.

The chain joins TRBV7-8 to TRBJ2-1; D is possibly TRBD2 (6 bases). In germline, CDR1 is SGHVS, CDR2 FQNEAQ. The V gene lost 4 bases and the J gene lost 15 bases, with 19 bases spanning the gap. This CDR3 is built from 13 residues. This CDR3 is CASSSQPGEQRFF. For the CDR3, the DNA is TGTGCCAGCAGCTCTCAACCGGGAGAACAACGGTTCTTC.

This clone was counted once. V gene TRBV5-5 combines with J gene TRBJ1-2; tentatively, D is TRBD1 (6 bases). From germline, CDR1 is SGHKS and CDR2 YYEKEE (reference sequence). V dropped 4 bases and J dropped 5 bases, with 18 bases sitting between them. There are 15 residues in the CDR3. CDR3 sequence reads: CASSIQGGVWYGYTF. DNA for the CDR3: TGTGCCAGCAGCATACAGGGAGGGGTGTGGTATGGCTACACCTTC.

The rearrangement uses TRBV2 and TRBJ2-5; weak D call: TRBD1 (6 bases). CDR3 length equals 12 residues. Germline assignment: CDR1 SNHLY and CDR2 FYNNEI. Trimming pared 7 bases from V and 1 base from J, leaving 7 bases between. The CDR3 sequence: CASTQGQETQYF. DNA for the CDR3: TGTGCCAGCACACAGGGCCAAGAGACCCAGTACTTC.

The chain joins TRBV25-1 to TRBJ1-1, with D tentatively TRBD1 (5 bases). CDR1 and CDR2 from the germline V gene are MGHDK and SYGVNS. The CDR3 length is 13 residues. V was clipped by 3 bases and J by 5 bases, with 10 bases between them. CDR3 sequence reads: CASSDRVRTEAFF. The CDR3, as DNA: TGTGCCAGCAGTGACAGGGTACGGACTGAAGCTTTCTTT.

This clone was picked up a small number of times. The rearrangement links TRBV7-6 to TRBJ2-2, with 8 bases aligning to TRBD1. The V gene's germline CDR1 is SGHVS and CDR2 FNYEAQ. The CDR3 totals 15 residues. With 3 bases clipped from V and 5 bases from J, the junction kept 5 bases outside the gene matches. CDR3 residues: CASSLRQGITGELFF. The CDR3 coding sequence is TGTGCCAGCAGCTTGCGACAGGGGATAACCGGGGAGCTGTTTTTT.

The rearrangement uses TRBV5-8 and TRBJ2-5; 8 nucleotides align to TRBD1. This CDR3 spans 15 amino acids. Germline trimming cut 6 bases from V and 2 bases from J; bases unmatched to any gene: 9. Germline CDR1 SGHTS, CDR2 YDEGEE. The CDR3 spells CASIPMDRAQETQYF. CDR3 in DNA: TGTGCCAGCATCCCGATGGACAGGGCTCAAGAGACCCAGTACTTC.

This sequence joins TRBV5-1 and TRBJ2-5, with D unclear. The CDR3 totals 13 residues. V lost 4 bases, J lost 1 base, and 8 bases lay in between. Germline V lookup: CDR1 SGHRS, CDR2 YFSETQ. The CDR3 nucleotides read TGCGCCAGCAGCGGGCCCCTCCAAGAGACCCAGTACTTC. Translated: CASSGPLQETQYF.

The rearrangement uses TRBV3-1 (or the pseudogene TRBV3-2) and TRBJ2-7; no definite D call. Germline V lookup: CDR1 LGHDT, CDR2 YNNKEL (reference sequence). This CDR3 is built from 13 residues. V was shortened by 3 bases and J by 2 bases, with 8 bases between the two germline ends. The CDR3 is CASSHDNAYEQYF. The CDR3 DNA sequence: TGTGCCAGCAGCCACGACAACGCCTACGAGCAGTACTTC.

The chain links TRBV7-6 to TRBJ2-7; D gene uncertain. The CDR3 has 12 residues. Trimming cost V 4 bases and J 5 bases, with 9 bases left between them. CDR1 and CDR2 from the germline V gene are SGHVS and FNYEAQ. The CDR3: CASSSLRDEQYF. The CDR3 coding sequence is TGTGCCAGCAGCTCCCTTCGGGACGAGCAGTACTTC.

The genes are TRBV5-1 and TRBJ2-1; the match to TRBD1 covers 9 bases. CDR1 SGHRS and CDR2 YFSETQ come from the germline V gene. This CDR3 spans 15 amino acids. V gave up 4 bases and J gave up 7 bases; unmatched junction bases: 9. The CDR3 sequence: CASSRDTGGRNEQFF. The CDR3, as DNA: TGCGCCAGCAGCCGAGATACAGGGGGCAGGAATGAGCAGTTCTTC.

This clone was found a few times. The chain's CDR3 is CASSEAQGANGYGYTF. The CDR3 DNA is TGTGCCAGCAGTGAAGCGCAGGGGGCGAATGGCTATGGCTACACCTTC. This chain links TRBV6-1 with TRBJ1-2, with 8 nucleotides matching TRBD1. V was pared by 0 bases and J by 4 bases, with 7 bases of the junction left unmatched. The V gene's germline CDR1 is MNHNS and CDR2 SASEGT. CDR3 size: 16 residues.

CDR3 nucleotide sequence: TGTGCCAGCAGCCAAGAAGGAGGACAGAACGTCTATGGCTACACCTTC. Protein product: CASSQEGGQNVYGYTF. J is TRBJ1-2 and V is TRBV3-1 (or the pseudogene TRBV3-2), with D possibly being TRBD1 (6 bases). The CDR3 spans 16 residues. The V gene's germline CDR1 is LGHDT and CDR2 YNNKEL (reference sequence). The V end was cut by 0 bases, the J end by 4 bases, with 15 bases between.

The J gene is TRBJ1-4, the V gene TRBV6-6; 10 bases line up with TRBD1. The V segment lost 2 bases and the J segment 0 bases; nucleotides outside the gene matches: 0. Germline V CDR1 and CDR2: MNHNY, SVGAGI (reference sequence). The length of the CDR3 is 16 residues. This chain's CDR3 is CASSYGQGATNEKLFF. The CDR3 nucleotides read TGTGCCAGCAGTTACGGACAGGGGGCAACTAATGAAAAACTGTTTTTT.

The CDR3 coding sequence is TGTGCCAGCACCAAGGGCGGCGCGGGTTATACCGGGGAGCTGTTTTTT. This encodes CASTKGGAGYTGELFF. J is TRBJ2-2 and V is TRBV27; weak D call: TRBD2 (5 bases). Germline CDR1 is MNHEY and CDR2 is SMNVEV (reference sequence). The CDR3 spans 16 residues. V was pared by 7 bases and J by 5 bases, with 20 bases between.

The V gene is TRBV21-1, the J gene TRBJ1-5; the DNA was not compared with TRBD1, the D call given in the table. TRBV21-1 is a pseudogene locus. CDR3 length: 17 amino acids. The CDR3 DNA sequence: TGTGCCAGCAGCGGACGACAGGGGTTAGTTGGCAATCAGCCCCAGCATTTT. This sequence encodes CASSGRQGLVGNQPQHF.

V is TRBV21-1 and J is TRBJ1-5; the table assigns TRBD1, which was not confirmed against the DNA. TRBV21-1 is given as a pseudogene. There are 14 residues in the CDR3. The chain's CDR3 is CASSKGQEDQPQHF. The CDR3 coding sequence is TGTGCCAGCAGCAAAGGACAGGAGGACCAGCCCCAGCATTTT.

V and J are TRBV5-5 and TRBJ1-2, with D possibly TRBD1 on 6 matching bases. Germline V gene lookup returns CDR1 SGHKS and CDR2 YYEKEE (reference sequence). The V gene lost 2 bases and the J gene lost 1 base, with 9 bases spanning the gap. The CDR3 runs 14 residues. The CDR3: CASSLGQFNYGYTF. In nucleotides, the CDR3 is TGTGCCAGCAGCTTAGGACAGTTTAACTATGGCTACACCTTC.

V is TRBV19 and J is TRBJ1-2; tentative D call: TRBD1 (6 bases). Trimming cost V 7 bases and J 4 bases, with 19 bases left between them. This CDR3 has 15 residues. Germline CDR1 is LNHDA and CDR2 is SQIVND (reference sequence). This CDR3 reads CASTIMAGDGYGYTF. CDR3 nucleotide sequence: TGTGCCAGTACCATCATGGCAGGGGACGGCTATGGCTACACCTTC.

The chain has TRBV6-1 and TRBJ1-2, with D possibly being TRBD1 (6 bases). CDR3 length equals 15 residues. Germline CDR1 MNHNS, CDR2 SASEGT. V was shortened by 1 base and J by 4 bases, with 13 bases between the two germline ends. The CDR3 DNA reads TGTGCCAGCAGTGAAGACAGGGTTAAGGGCTATGGCTACACCTTC. It encodes CASSEDRVKGYGYTF.